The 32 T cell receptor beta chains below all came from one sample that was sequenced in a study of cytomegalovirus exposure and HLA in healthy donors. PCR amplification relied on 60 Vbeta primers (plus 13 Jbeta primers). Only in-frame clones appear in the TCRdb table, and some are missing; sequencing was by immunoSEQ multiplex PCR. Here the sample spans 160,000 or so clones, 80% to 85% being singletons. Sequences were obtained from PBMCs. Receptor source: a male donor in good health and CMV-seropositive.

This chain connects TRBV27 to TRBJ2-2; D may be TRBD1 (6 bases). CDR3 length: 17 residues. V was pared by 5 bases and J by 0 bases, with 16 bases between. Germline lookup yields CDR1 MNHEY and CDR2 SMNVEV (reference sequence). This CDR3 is CASSIPSRGANTGELFF. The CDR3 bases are TGTGCCAGCAGTATCCCTTCCAGGGGCGCGAACACCGGGGAGCTGTTTTTT.

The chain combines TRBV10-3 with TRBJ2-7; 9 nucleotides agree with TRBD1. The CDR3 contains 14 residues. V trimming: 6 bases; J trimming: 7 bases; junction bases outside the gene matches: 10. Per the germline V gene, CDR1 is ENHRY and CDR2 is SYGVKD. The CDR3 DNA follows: TGTGCCATCAGATCGGGACAGGGAGTCGAAGAGCAGTACTTC. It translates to CAIRSGQGVEEQYF.

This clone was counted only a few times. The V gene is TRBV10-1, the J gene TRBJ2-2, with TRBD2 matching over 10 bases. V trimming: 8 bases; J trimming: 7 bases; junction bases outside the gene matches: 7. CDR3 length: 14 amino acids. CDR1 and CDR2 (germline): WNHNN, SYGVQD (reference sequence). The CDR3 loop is CASATSGTGGELFF. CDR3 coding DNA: TGCGCCAGCGCTACTAGCGGGACGGGCGGGGAGCTGTTTTTT.

The CDR3 DNA is TGCGCCAGCATTACACCGGGACAACTTTCACCCCTCCACTTT. Its translation is CASITPGQLSPLHF. The chain links TRBV10-2 to TRBJ1-6; possibly TRBD1 for D (6 bases). V was shortened by 7 bases and J by 9 bases, with 16 bases between the two germline ends. The V gene's germline CDR1 is WSHSY and CDR2 SAAADI. The CDR3 contains 14 residues.

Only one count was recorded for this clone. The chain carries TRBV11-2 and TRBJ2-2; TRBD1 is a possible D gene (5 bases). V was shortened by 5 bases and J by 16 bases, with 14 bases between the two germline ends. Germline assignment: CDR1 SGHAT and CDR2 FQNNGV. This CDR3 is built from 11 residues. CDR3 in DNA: TGTGCCAGCAGCCAGGGTCTTTTTCCGTTTTTT. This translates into CASSQGLFPFF.

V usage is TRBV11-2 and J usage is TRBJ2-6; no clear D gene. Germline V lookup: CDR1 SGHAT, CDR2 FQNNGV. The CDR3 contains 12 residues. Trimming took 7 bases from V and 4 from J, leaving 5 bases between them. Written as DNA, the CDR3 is TGTGCCAGCACTCCCGGGGCCAACGTCCTGACTTTC. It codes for CASTPGANVLTF.

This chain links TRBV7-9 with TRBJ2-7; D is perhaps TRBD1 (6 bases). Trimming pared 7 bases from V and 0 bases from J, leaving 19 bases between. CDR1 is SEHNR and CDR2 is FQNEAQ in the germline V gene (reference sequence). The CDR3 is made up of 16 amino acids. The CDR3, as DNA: TGTGCCAGCACCCCGCGGAAGGACAGCCCCTCCTACGAGCAGTACTTC. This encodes CASTPRKDSPSYEQYF.

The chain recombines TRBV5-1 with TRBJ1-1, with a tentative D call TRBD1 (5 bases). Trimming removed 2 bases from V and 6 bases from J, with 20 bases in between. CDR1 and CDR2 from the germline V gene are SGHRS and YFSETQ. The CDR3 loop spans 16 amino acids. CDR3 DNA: TGCGCCAGCAGCTTTCGGATCTTGGGGCAAAGTCCTGAAGCTTTCTTT. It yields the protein CASSFRILGQSPEAFF.

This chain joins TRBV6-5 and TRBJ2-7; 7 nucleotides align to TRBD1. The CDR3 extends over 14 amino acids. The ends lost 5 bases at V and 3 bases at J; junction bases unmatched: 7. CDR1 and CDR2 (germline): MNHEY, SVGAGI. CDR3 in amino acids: CASSHPGTDYEQYF. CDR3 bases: TGTGCCAGCAGTCACCCCGGGACAGACTACGAGCAGTACTTC.

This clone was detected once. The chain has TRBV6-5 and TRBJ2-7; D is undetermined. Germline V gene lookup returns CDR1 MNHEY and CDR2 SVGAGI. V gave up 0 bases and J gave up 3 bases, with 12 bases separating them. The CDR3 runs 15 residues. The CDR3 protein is CASSYSRVPIYEQYF. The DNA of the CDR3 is TGTGCCAGCAGTTACTCGAGAGTGCCCATCTACGAGCAGTACTTC.

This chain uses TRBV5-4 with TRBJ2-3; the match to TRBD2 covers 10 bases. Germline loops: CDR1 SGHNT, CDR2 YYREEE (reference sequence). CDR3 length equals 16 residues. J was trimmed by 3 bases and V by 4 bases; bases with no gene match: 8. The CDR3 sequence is CASSPRAGGVTDTQYF. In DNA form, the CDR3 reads TGTGCCAGCAGCCCCAGAGCGGGGGGGGTAACAGATACGCAGTATTTT.

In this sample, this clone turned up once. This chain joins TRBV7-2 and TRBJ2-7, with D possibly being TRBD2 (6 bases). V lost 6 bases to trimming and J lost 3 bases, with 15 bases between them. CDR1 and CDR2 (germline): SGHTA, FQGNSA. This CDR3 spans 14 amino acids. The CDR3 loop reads CASSRLGGSYEQYF. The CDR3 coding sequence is TGTGCCAGCAGTAGACTAGGAGGAAGCTACGAGCAGTACTTC.

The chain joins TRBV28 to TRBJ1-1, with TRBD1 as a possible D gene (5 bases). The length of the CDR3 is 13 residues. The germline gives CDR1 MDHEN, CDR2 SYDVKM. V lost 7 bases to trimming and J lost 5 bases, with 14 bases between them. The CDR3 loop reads CASITGENTEAFF. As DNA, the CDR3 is TGTGCCAGCATCACGGGGGAGAATACTGAAGCTTTCTTT.

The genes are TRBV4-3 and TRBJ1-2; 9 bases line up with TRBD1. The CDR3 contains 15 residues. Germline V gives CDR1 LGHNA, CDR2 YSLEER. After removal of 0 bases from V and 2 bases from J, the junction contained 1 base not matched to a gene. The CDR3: CASSQETGGNYGYTF. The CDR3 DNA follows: TGCGCCAGCAGCCAAGAAACAGGGGGCAACTATGGCTACACCTTC.

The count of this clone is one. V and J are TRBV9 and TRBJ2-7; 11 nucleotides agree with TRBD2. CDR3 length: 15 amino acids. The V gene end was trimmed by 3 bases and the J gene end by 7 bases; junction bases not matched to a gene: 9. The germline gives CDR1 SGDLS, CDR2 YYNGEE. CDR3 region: CASSDSSGRRGEQYF. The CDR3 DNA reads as TGTGCCAGCAGCGACTCTAGCGGGAGGAGAGGTGAGCAGTACTTC.

The CDR3 coding sequence is TGTGCCAGCAGCCCACGGACAGCCACAGATACGCAGTATTTT. Amino acids: CASSPRTATDTQYF. The chain carries TRBV9 and TRBJ2-3; a weak D match, TRBD1 (6 bases). This CDR3 has 14 amino acids. Germline V gene data show CDR1 as SGDLS and CDR2 as YYNGEE. The V end was cut by 4 bases, the J end by 2 bases, with 11 bases between.

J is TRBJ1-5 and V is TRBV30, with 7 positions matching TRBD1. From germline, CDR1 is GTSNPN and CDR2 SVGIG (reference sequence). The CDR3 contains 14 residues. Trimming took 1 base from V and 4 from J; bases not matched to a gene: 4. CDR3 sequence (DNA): TGTGCCTGGAGTGGACAGGGAGGAAATCAGCCCCAGCATTTT. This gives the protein CAWSGQGGNQPQHF.

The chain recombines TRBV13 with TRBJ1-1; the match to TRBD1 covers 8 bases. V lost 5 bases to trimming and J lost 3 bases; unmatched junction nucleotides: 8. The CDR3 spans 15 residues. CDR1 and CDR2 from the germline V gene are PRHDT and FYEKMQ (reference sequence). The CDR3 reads CASSGKDRADTEAFF. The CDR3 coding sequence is TGTGCCAGCAGCGGAAAGGACAGGGCGGACACTGAAGCTTTCTTT.

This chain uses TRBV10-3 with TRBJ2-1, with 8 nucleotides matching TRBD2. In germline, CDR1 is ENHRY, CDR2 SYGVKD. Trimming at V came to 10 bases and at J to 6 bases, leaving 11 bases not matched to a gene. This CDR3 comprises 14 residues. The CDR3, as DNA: TGTGCCAACAAAGCGGGGGCGACGGGCAATGAGCAGTTCTTC. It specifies CANKAGATGNEQFF.

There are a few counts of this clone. Here the CDR3 reads CASSLGTGEAFF. In DNA form, the CDR3 reads TGTGCCAGCAGTTTGGGGACAGGGGAAGCTTTCTTT. The chain employs TRBV27 and TRBJ1-1; 9 nucleotides match TRBD1. The length of the CDR3 is 12 residues. V shed 3 bases and J 8 bases; nucleotides not matched to a gene: 1. Germline CDR1 MNHEY, CDR2 SMNVEV (reference sequence).

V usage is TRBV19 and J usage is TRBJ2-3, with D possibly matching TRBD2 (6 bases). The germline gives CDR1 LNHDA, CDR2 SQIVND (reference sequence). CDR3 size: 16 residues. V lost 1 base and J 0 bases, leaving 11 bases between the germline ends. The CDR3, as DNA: TGTGCCAGTAGTATAGGGGAGCGGGCAAGCACAGATACGCAGTATTTT. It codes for CASSIGERASTDTQYF.

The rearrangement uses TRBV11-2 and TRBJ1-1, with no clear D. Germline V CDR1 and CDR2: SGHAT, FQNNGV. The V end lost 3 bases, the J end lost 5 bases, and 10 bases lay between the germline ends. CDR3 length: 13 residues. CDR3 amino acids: CASSFPGGTEAFF. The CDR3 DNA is TGTGCCAGCAGCTTTCCCGGAGGGACTGAAGCTTTCTTT.

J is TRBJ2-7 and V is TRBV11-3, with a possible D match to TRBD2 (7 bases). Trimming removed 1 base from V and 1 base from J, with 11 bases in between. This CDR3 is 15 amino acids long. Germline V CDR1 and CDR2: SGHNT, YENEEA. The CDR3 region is CASSLAGGRSYEQYF. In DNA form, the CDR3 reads TGTGCCAGCAGCTTAGCGGGGGGCAGGTCCTACGAGCAGTACTTC.

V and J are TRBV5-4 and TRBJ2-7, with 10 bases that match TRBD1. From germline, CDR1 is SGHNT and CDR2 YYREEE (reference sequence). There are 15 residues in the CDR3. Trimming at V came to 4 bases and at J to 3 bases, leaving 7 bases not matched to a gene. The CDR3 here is CASSPGTGAHYEQYF. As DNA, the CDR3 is TGTGCCAGCAGCCCTGGGACAGGGGCCCACTACGAGCAGTACTTC. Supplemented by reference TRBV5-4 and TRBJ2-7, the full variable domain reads ETGVTQSPTHLIKTRGQQVTLRCSSQSGHNTVSWYQQALGQGPQFIFQYYREEENGRGNFPPRFSGLQFPNYSSELNVNALELDDSALYLCASSPGTGAHYEQYFGPGTRLTVT.

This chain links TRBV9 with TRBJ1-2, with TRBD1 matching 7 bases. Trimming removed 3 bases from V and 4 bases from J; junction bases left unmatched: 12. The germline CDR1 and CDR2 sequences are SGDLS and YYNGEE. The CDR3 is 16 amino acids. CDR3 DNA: TGTGCCAGCAGCGGGAAGACAGGGCTCTCCGGCTATGGCTACACCTTC. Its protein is CASSGKTGLSGYGYTF.

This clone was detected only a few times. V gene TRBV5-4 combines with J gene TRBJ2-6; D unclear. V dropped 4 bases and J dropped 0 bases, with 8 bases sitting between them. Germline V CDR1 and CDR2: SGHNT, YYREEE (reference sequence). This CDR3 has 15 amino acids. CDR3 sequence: CASSAQASGANVLTF. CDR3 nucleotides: TGTGCCAGCAGCGCTCAGGCCTCTGGGGCCAACGTCCTGACTTTC.

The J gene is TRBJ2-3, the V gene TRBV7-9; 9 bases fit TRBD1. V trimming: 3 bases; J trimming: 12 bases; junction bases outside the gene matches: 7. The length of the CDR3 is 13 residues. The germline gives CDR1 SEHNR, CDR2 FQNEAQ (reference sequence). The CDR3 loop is CASSLETGQGQYF. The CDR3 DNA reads TGTGCCAGCAGCTTGGAAACGGGACAGGGACAGTATTTT.

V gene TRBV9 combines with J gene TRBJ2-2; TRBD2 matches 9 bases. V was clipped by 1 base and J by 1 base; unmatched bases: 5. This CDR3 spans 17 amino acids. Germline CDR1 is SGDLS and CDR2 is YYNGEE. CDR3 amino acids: CASSVRGTSLNTGELFF. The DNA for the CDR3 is TGTGCCAGCAGCGTAAGGGGGACTAGCTTGAACACCGGGGAGCTGTTTTTT.

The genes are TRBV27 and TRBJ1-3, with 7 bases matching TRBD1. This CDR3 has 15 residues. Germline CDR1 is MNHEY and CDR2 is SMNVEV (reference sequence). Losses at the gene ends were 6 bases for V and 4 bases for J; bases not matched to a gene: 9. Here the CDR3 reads CASSYRGFGGNTIYF. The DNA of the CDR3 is TGTGCCAGCAGCTACAGGGGCTTCGGCGGAAACACCATATATTTT.

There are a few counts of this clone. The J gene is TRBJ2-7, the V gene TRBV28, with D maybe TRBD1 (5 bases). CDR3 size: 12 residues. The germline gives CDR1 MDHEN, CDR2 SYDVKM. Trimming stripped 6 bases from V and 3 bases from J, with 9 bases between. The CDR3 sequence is CASSRQSYEQYF. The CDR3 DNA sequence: TGTGCCAGCAGCCGACAGAGCTACGAGCAGTACTTC.

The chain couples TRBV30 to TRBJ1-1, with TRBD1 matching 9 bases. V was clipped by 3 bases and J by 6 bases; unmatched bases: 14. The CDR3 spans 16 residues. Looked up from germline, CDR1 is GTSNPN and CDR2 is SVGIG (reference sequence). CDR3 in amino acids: CAWRPGQGGPLAEAFF. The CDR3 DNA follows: TGTGCCTGGAGGCCGGGACAGGGAGGACCTCTCGCTGAAGCTTTCTTT.

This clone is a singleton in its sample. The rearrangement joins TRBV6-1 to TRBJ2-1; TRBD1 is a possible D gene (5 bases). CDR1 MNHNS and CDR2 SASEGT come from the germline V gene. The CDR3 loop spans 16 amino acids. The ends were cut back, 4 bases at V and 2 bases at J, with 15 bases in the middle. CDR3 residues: CASSATELGPYNEQFF. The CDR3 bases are TGTGCCAGCAGTGCGACGGAACTGGGGCCCTACAATGAGCAGTTCTTC.